This T cell receptor (beta chain) was identified in a study of graft-versus-host responses after intestinal transplantation. The wider study: Each patient got anti-thymocyte globulin induction, then tacrolimus and steroids for about 3 years. Study-level results: Among recipient marrow samples, GvH clones were found; some appeared first in ileum or blood. The study found high graft-versus-host to host-versus-graft clonal ratios in allografts of patients with graft-donor T cell macrochimerism.

Germline V gene lookup returns CDR1 SGHRS and CDR2 YFSETQ. V lost 4 bases, J lost 5 bases, and 4 bases stayed unmatched. The CDR3 spans 15 residues. Notes on this clone: Its antigen is not known.

Here immunoSEQ multiplex PCR was the method, and the copy in TCRdb shows in-frame clones only, minus some. The sample has more than 20,000 clones, over 65% seen once; the top ten hold 1.1%. The chain has TRBV5-1 and TRBJ2-5; 14 bases align to TRBD2. The clonotype was recovered from a human patient who received an intestinal transplant, so some T cells may come from the graft donor. The material was PBMCs, obtained 27 to 29 days after intestinal transplant. The CDR3 DNA sequence: TGCGCCAGCAGCACGGGACTAGCGGGGGCGGAGACCCAGTACTTC. Encoded protein: CASSTGLAGAETQYF.